The source of this TCR beta chain is a study of neoadjuvant nivolumab and ipilimumab in lung cancer. Study results and limitations: Compared with tumor-adjacent uninvolved lung, resected tumors showed greater richness and clonality. Resected-tumor TCR richness correlated positively with pretherapy blood richness.

Remarks on this clone: Antigen: not known.

Libraries were prepared by immunoSEQ multiplex PCR; TCRdb keeps only in-frame clonotypes and omits some of them. The table records tens of thousands of clones, around 80% of them present only once. The V gene end was trimmed by 0 bases and the J gene end by 3 bases; junction bases not matched to a gene: 2. Germline CDR1 reads SGHRS; CDR2 reads YFSETQ. CDR3 length equals 14 residues. The chain has TRBV5-1 and TRBJ2-7, with TRBD2 identical over 8 bases. Sequencing used peripheral blood, obtained before neoadjuvant nivolumab, alone or with ipilimumab. The sequence came from an adult with non-small cell lung cancer. This CDR3 reads CASSLALADYEQYF. The CDR3 nucleotides are TGCGCCAGCAGCTTGGCACTAGCGGACTACGAGCAGTACTTC.